A selection of T cell receptor beta chains follows, all from one sample in a study of vaccination effects on CD4 cells after COVID-19. Antigens for these TCRs are unknown. Assay used: immunoSEQ multiplex PCR; TCRdb lists only in-frame clones, some missing. In the table there are tens of thousands of clones, around 70% of which are singletons. The sample was CD4+ T cells from PBMCs cultured with HCoV-OC43 spike peptides, taken after COVID-19 vaccination. Receptor source: a human donor who received a COVID-19 vaccine. CDR3s include the opening cysteine and the closing phenylalanine or tryptophan. D genes are given only for firm matches. Size tells how often a clone was seen (once, few, many) or the class of an expanded clone, and some rows leave it out.

J gene | V gene | D gene | clone size | CDR3 protein | CDR3 DNA
TRBJ2-3 | TRBV2 | TRBD2 | . | CASRKLATSTDTQYF | TGTGCCAGCAGGAAACTAGCGACTAGCACAGATACGCAGTATTTT
TRBJ2-7 | TRBV7-6 | . | . | CASSLSPGDYEQYF | TGTGCCAGCAGCTTATCTCCCGGGGACTACGAGCAGTACTTC
TRBJ2-3 | TRBV28 | . | once | CASKPGIGDYRDTDTQYF | TGTGCCAGCAAACCGGGGATCGGAGATTATCGGGACACAGATACGCAGTATTTT
TRBJ1-5 | TRBV19 | TRBD1 | . | CASNRGTGNQPQHF | TGTGCCAGTAACCGAGGGACAGGCAATCAGCCCCAGCATTTT
TRBJ2-1 | TRBV4-1 | . | once | CASRFDPRRPGYNEQFF | TGCGCCAGCAGGTTCGACCCTCGCCGGCCCGGCTACAATGAGCAGTTCTTC
TRBJ1-1 | TRBV29-1 | . | . | CSVGFGTEAFF | TGCAGCGTTGGGTTTGGGACTGAAGCTTTCTTT
TRBJ1-2 | TRBV3-1/TRBV3-2 | TRBD1 | . | CASSSTTGKTYGYTF | TGTGCCAGCAGTTCGACGACAGGGAAAACTTATGGCTACACCTTC
TRBJ2-7 | TRBV3-1/TRBV3-2 | . | . | CASSQVGGSYEQYF | TGTGCCAGCAGCCAAGTAGGGGGATCCTACGAGCAGTACTTC
TRBJ1-3 | TRBV30 | . | few | CAWNPGSSGNTIYF | TGTGCCTGGAATCCAGGGAGCTCTGGAAACACCATATATTTT
TRBJ2-6 | TRBV5-1 | . | once | CASSPLISGANVLTF | TGCGCCAGCAGCCCTCTGATCTCTGGGGCCAACGTCCTGACTTTC
TRBJ2-3 | TRBV6-5 | TRBD2 | . | CASSPLAGGTDTQYF | TGTGCCAGCAGTCCTCTAGCGGGGGGGACAGATACGCAGTATTTT
TRBJ1-2 | TRBV25-1 | . | few | CASSEMGGYGYTF | TGTGCCAGCAGTGAAATGGGGGGGTATGGCTACACCTTC
TRBJ1-1 | TRBV19 | . | . | CASSSGATNTEAFF | TGTGCCAGTTCCTCGGGCGCCACAAACACTGAAGCTTTCTTT
TRBJ1-1 | TRBV5-6 | . | . | CASSSPADTEAFF | TGTGCCAGCAGCTCCCCGGCCGACACTGAAGCTTTCTTT
TRBJ2-5 | TRBV25-1 | . | once | CASTQGTDGQETQYF | TGTGCCAGCACCCAGGGGACTGATGGCCAAGAGACCCAGTACTTC
TRBJ2-3 | TRBV6-4 | TRBD2 | . | CASSKGLAGGNTDTQYF | TGTGCCAGCAGTAAAGGACTAGCGGGGGGGAACACAGATACGCAGTATTTT
TRBJ1-3 | TRBV9 | TRBD1 | . | CASSLDRGFSGNTIYF | TGTGCCAGCAGCCTCGACAGGGGCTTCTCTGGAAACACCATATATTTT
TRBJ2-2 | TRBV10-1 | TRBD1 | . | CASSDYLGQENTGELFF | TGCGCCAGCAGTGATTATTTAGGACAGGAGAACACCGGGGAGCTGTTTTTT
TRBJ2-3 | TRBV11-2 | TRBD1 | . | CASSSQLLAGGWDTQYF | TGTGCCAGCAGCTCCCAGCTTTTGGCAGGGGGTTGGGATACGCAGTATTTT
TRBJ2-1 | TRBV24-1 | . | . | CATSDGPGVNEQFF | TGTGCCACCAGTGATGGACCGGGTGTCAATGAGCAGTTCTTC
TRBJ2-5 | TRBV12-3/TRBV12-4 | . | . | CASSFAQQETQYF | TGTGCCAGCAGTTTCGCACAGCAAGAGACCCAGTACTTC
TRBJ2-7 | TRBV27 | . | . | CASSLFSGREVEQYF | TGTGCCAGCAGTTTATTTTCAGGGCGGGAAGTCGAGCAGTACTTC
TRBJ2-1 | TRBV18 | TRBD1 | . | CASSPQGALDNEQFF | TGTGCCAGCTCACCTCAGGGGGCTTTAGACAATGAGCAGTTCTTC
TRBJ1-3 | TRBV6-1 | . | . | CASSERLFSGNTIYF | TGTGCCAGCAGTGAACGACTTTTCTCTGGAAACACCATATATTTT
TRBJ2-2 | TRBV9 | TRBD2 | . | CASSLRLAGGAGELFF | TGTGCCAGCAGCCTGAGACTAGCGGGGGGGGCCGGGGAGCTGTTTTTT
TRBJ2-2 | TRBV18 | . | . | CASSPRGETGELFF | TGTGCCAGCTCACCAAGAGGGGAGACCGGGGAGCTGTTTTTT
TRBJ2-1 | TRBV7-9 | . | . | CASSLYRNNEQFF | TGTGCCAGCAGCTTATACCGTAACAATGAGCAGTTCTTC
TRBJ2-7 | TRBV27 | TRBD1 | . | CASARQGVTYEQYF | TGTGCCAGCGCCCGACAGGGGGTCACCTACGAGCAGTACTTC
TRBJ1-2 | TRBV27 | TRBD1 | . | CASSLSNEQGGYTF | TGTGCCAGCAGTTTATCGAATGAACAGGGGGGCTACACCTTC
TRBJ1-2 | TRBV7-9 | TRBD1 | . | CASSAPGQGAVGYTF | TGTGCCAGCAGCGCCCCGGGACAGGGGGCTGTTGGCTACACCTTC
TRBJ2-7 | TRBV5-6 | TRBD2 | . | CASSWTSGTHYEQYF | TGTGCCAGCAGCTGGACTAGCGGGACCCACTACGAGCAGTACTTC
TRBJ2-3 | TRBV19 | TRBD2 | . | CASSVYGLGGTDTQYF | TGTGCCAGTAGTGTGTACGGACTAGGCGGCACAGATACGCAGTATTTT
TRBJ2-3 | TRBV20-1 | . | . | CSASRDVKKDTQYF | TGCAGTGCTAGTAGGGACGTTAAGAAAGATACGCAGTATTTT
TRBJ2-3 | TRBV12-5 | TRBD2 | . | CASGLVAGGPDTQYF | TGTGCTAGTGGTTTGGTAGCGGGGGGGCCTGATACGCAGTATTTT
TRBJ1-1 | TRBV11-3 | . | . | CASTWKDRNTEAFF | TGTGCCAGCACCTGGAAGGACAGAAACACTGAAGCTTTCTTT
TRBJ2-1 | TRBV10-2 | TRBD2 | . | CASRGTSGLYNEQFF | TGCGCCAGCAGGGGAACTAGCGGCCTGTACAATGAGCAGTTCTTC
TRBJ2-3 | TRBV2 | TRBD2 | . | CASRIGGAVDTQYF | TGTGCCAGCAGGATCGGGGGGGCCGTAGATACGCAGTATTTT
TRBJ1-1 | TRBV28 | TRBD1 | . | CASSPAGQDTEAFF | TGTGCCAGCAGCCCCGCCGGACAGGACACTGAAGCTTTCTTT
TRBJ1-1 | TRBV3-1/TRBV3-2 | TRBD1 | . | CASREQGSGTEAFF | TGTGCCAGCAGAGAACAGGGGTCAGGAACTGAAGCTTTCTTT